The 4 T cell receptor beta chains given below trace back to one sample, sequenced in a study of T-cell reconstitution after alpha-beta-depleted transplantation in children. A TCRbeta library incorporating unique molecular identifiers was prepared. TCRdb re-called the PCR reads with MiXCR, one entry per CDR3 protein. The sample includes approximately 110,000 distinct CDR3 sequences, more than 20% of them seen just once. Sequenced here: PBMCs, mostly from graft donor cells, sampled 180 days after TCRalphabeta/CD19-depleted stem cell transplant. The receptors were sampled from a male patient aged 2 to 9 who had a stem cell transplant for chronic granulomatous disease, so the T cells may come from the graft donor.

V gene TRBV5-1 combines with J gene TRBJ2-1; TRBD2 matches 8 bases. The CDR3 totals 12 residues. Trimming removed 7 bases from V and 9 bases from J; junction bases left unmatched: 6. CDR1 and CDR2 (germline): SGHRS, YFSETQ. This chain's CDR3 is CASFTRGGEQFF. As DNA, the CDR3 is TGCGCCAGCTTCACACGGGGGGGTGAGCAGTTCTTC.

This clonotype occurred a few times. V and J are TRBV6-2 or TRBV6-3 and TRBJ2-7; no clear D gene. Germline CDR1 is MNHEY and CDR2 is SVGEGT. The CDR3 totals 12 residues. Deletions cut 2 bases from V and 4 bases from J, with 6 bases between. The CDR3 loop reads CASSYIGYEQYF. Written as DNA, the CDR3 is TGTGCCAGCAGTTACATTGGTTACGAGCAGTACTTC.

V and J are TRBV6-1 and TRBJ2-7; 13 positions match TRBD2. Germline CDR1 is MNHNS and CDR2 is SASEGT. The V gene end was trimmed by 4 bases and the J gene end by 5 bases; junction bases not matched to a gene: 8. This CDR3 spans 16 amino acids. The CDR3 DNA sequence: TGTGCCAGCAGTGCCCTCGGGACTAGCGGGAAACACGAGCAGTACTTC. It specifies CASSALGTSGKHEQYF.

At least ten counts were recorded for this clonotype. This chain uses TRBV6-5 with TRBJ2-5, with 9 bases matching TRBD2. The CDR3 extends over 16 amino acids. Unmatched junction bases numbered 7, after V lost 1 base and J lost 4 bases. CDR1 and CDR2 (germline): MNHEY, SVGAGI. CDR3 amino acids: CASSYLSAGGSETQYF. CDR3 sequence (DNA): TGTGCCAGCAGTTACTTATCAGCGGGAGGATCAGAGACCCAGTACTTC.